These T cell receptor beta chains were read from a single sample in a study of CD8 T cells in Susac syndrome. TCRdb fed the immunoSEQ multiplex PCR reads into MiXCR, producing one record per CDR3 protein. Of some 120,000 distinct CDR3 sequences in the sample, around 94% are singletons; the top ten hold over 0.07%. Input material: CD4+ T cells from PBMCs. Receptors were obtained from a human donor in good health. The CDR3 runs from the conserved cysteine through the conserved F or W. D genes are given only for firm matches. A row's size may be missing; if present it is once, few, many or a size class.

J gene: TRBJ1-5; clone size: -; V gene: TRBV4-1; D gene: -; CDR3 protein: CASSPNGNQPQHF; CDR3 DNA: TGCGCCAGCAGCCCAAACGGGAATCAGCCCCAGCATTTT
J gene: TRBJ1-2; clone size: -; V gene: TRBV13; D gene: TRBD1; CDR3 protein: CASSLAGTGNFGYTF; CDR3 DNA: TGTGCCAGCAGCTTAGCCGGGACAGGGAATTTTGGCTACACCTTC
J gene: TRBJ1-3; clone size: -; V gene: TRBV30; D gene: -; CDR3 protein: CAWSRTYSGNTIYF; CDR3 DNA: TGTGCCTGGAGTCGGACGTACTCTGGAAACACCATATATTTT
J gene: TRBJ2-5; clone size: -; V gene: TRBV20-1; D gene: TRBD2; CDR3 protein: CSATTSGSVETQYF; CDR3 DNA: TGCAGTGCTACAACTAGCGGGAGTGTAGAGACCCAGTACTTC
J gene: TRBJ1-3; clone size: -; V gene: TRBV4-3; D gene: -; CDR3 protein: CASSQVGGGNTIYF; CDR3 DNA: TGCGCCAGCAGCCAAGTGGGGGGCGGAAACACCATATATTTT
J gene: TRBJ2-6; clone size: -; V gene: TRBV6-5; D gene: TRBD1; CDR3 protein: CASSTGVFWANVLTF; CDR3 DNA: TGTGCCAGCAGTACAGGGGTGTTTTGGGCCAACGTCCTGACTTTC
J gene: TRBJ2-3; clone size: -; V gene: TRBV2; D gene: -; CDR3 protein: CASSEQGTLTDTQYF; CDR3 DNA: TGTGCCAGCAGTGAGCAGGGGACCCTCACAGATACGCAGTATTTT
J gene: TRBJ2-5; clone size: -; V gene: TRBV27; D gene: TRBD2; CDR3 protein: CASSLRTSGRPRDQYF; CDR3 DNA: TGTGCCAGCAGTTTGCGGACTAGCGGGAGGCCCAGGGACCAGTACTTC
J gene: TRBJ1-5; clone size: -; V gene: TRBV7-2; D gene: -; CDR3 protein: CASSSTRGGAVSNQPQHF; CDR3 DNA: TGTGCCAGCAGCTCCACCCGGGGGGGGGCAGTTAGCAATCAGCCCCAGCATTTT
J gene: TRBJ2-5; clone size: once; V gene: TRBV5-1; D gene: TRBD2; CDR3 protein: CASSHGLAGGGETQYF; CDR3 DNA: TGCGCCAGCAGCCACGGACTAGCGGGAGGTGGGGAGACCCAGTACTTC
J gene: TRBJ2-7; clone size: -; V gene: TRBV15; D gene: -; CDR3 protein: CATSRGAGWVQYF; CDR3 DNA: TGTGCCACCAGCAGAGGGGCTGGTTGGGTACAGTACTTC
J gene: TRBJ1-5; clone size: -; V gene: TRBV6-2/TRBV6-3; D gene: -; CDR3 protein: CASSYSDRPSSNQPQHF; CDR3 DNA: TGTGCCAGCAGTTACTCTGACAGACCCAGTAGCAATCAGCCCCAGCATTTT
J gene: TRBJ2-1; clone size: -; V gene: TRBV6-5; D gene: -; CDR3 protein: CASSYEGSGPYNEQFF; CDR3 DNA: TGTGCCAGCAGTTACGAAGGTAGCGGACCTTACAATGAGCAGTTCTTC
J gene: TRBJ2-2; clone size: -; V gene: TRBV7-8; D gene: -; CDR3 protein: CASSLVIGRPGELFF; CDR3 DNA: TGTGCCAGCAGCTTAGTGATAGGGCGGCCCGGGGAGCTGTTTTTT
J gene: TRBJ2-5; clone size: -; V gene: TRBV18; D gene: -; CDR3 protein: CASSRGHQETQYF; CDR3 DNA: TGTGCCAGCTCACGAGGACACCAAGAGACCCAGTACTTC
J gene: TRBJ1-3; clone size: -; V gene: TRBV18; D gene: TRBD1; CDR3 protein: CASSPRQGNSGNTIYF; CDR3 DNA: TGTGCCAGCTCACCACGACAGGGTAACTCTGGAAACACCATATATTTT
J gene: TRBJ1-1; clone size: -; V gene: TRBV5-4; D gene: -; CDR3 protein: CASSLEVGGAFF; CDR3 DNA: TGTGCCAGCAGCTTGGAGGTCGGCGGAGCTTTCTTT
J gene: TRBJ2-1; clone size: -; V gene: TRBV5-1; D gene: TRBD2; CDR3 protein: CASSISGGVYNEQFF; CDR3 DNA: TGCGCCAGCTCTATTAGCGGGGGGGTTTACAATGAGCAGTTCTTC
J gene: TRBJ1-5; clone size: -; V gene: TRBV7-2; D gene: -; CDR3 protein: CASSVNRVGQPQHF; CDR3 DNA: TGTGCCAGCAGCGTTAACAGGGTAGGTCAGCCCCAGCATTTT
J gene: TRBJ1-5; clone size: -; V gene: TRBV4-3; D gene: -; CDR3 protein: CASSQGAVGYSNQPQHF; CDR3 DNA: TGCGCCAGCAGCCAAGGGGCGGTGGGTTATAGCAATCAGCCCCAGCATTTT
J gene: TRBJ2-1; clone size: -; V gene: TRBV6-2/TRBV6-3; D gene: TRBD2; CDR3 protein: CASTPGGTYNEQFF; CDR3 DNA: TGTGCCAGCACCCCGGGGGGGACCTACAATGAGCAGTTCTTC
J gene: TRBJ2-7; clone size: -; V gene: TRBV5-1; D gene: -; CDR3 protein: CASRGTGLYEQYF; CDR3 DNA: TGCGCCAGCAGAGGGACTGGGCTCTACGAGCAGTACTTC
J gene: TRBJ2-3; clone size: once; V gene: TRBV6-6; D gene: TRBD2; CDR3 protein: CASGRGTDTQYF; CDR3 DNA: TGTGCCTCAGGGAGGGGCACAGATACGCAGTATTTT
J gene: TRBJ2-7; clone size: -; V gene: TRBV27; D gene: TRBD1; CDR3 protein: CASSTYRTGGTHEQYF; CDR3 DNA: TGTGCCAGCAGTACTTACAGGACAGGGGGCACCCACGAGCAGTACTTC
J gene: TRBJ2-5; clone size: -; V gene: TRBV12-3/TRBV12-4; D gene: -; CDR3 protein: CASSVFETQYF; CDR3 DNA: TGTGCCAGCTCCGTATTCGAGACCCAGTACTTC
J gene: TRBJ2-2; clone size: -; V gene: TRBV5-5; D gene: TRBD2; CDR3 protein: CASSILAGSSGELFF; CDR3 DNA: TGTGCCAGCAGCATCCTAGCGGGATCCTCCGGGGAGCTGTTTTTT
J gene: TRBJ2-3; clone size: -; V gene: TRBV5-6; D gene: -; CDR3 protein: CASSPRGAYTDTQYF; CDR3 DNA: TGTGCCAGCAGTCCGAGGGGGGCCTACACAGATACGCAGTATTTT
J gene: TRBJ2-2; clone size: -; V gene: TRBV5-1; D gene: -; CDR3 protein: CASSSVLDTGELFF; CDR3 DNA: TGCGCCAGCAGCTCCGTTCTAGACACCGGGGAGCTGTTTTTT
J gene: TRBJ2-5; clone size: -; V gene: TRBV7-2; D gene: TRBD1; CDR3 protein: CASSFNEGAETQYF; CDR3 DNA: TGTGCCAGCAGCTTTAACGAGGGGGCAGAGACCCAGTACTTC
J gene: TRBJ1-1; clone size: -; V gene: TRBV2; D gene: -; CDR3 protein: CASRYIRRTENTEAFF; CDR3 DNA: TGTGCCAGCCGCTACATTCGTAGGACGGAGAACACTGAAGCTTTCTTT
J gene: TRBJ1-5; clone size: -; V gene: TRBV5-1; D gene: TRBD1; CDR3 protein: CASSPGGAGYQPQHF; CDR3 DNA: TGCGCCAGCAGCCCAGGGGGCGCAGGCTATCAGCCCCAGCATTTT
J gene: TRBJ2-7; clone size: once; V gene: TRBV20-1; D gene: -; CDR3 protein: CSATLSPADREQYF; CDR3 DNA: TGCAGTGCTACTTTGAGCCCAGCGGACCGCGAGCAGTACTTC
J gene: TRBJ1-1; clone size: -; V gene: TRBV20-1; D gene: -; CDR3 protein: CSAVVTEAFF; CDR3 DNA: TGCAGTGCAGTGGTCACTGAAGCTTTCTTT